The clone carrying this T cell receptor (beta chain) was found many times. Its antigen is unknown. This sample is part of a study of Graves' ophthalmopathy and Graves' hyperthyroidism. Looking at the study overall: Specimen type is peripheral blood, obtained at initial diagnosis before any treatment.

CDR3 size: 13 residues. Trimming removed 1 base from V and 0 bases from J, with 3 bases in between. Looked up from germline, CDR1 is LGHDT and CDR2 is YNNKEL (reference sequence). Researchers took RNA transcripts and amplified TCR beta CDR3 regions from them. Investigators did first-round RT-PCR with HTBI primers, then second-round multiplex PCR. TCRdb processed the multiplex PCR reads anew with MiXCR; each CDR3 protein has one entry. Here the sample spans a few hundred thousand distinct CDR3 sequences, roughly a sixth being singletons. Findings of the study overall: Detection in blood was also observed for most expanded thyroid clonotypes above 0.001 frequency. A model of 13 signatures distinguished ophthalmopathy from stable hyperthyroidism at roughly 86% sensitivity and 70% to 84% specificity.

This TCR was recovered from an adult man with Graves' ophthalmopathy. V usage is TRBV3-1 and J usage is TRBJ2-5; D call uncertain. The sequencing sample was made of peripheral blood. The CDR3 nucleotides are TGTGCCAGCAGCCAAGGCTACCAAGAGACCCAGTACTTC. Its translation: CASSQGYQETQYF.